This entry is about one T cell receptor (beta chain). Clinical histories supplied by participants themselves formed the basis of cohort assignment. The sample belongs to a study of blood T cell repertoires in COVID-19. Study-wide background: Samples of COVID-19 (acute and convalescent) were obtained from the United States, Italy and Spain.

Measured with immunoSEQ multiplex PCR; TCRdb has only the in-frame clones, and not every one. The sample has about 160,000 clones, approximately 90% seen once. Germline CDR1 is MDHEN and CDR2 is SYDVKM. The CDR3 loop spans 13 amino acids. V lost 7 bases and J lost 2, with 12 bases in between. This sequence joins TRBV28 and TRBJ2-7; D is possibly TRBD1 (6 bases). What was sequenced was PBMCs or T cells enriched from blood (not recorded which). The TCR sequence derives from a woman aged 45-65 years who had recovered from COVID-19. The CDR3 region has the DNA TGTGCCAGCACATGGACAGCCACCTACGAGCAGTACTTC. It codes for CASTWTATYEQYF.